One sample yielded the 5 T cell receptor beta chains listed below, sequenced in a study of cytomegalovirus exposure and HLA in healthy donors. In the PCR, 60 Vbeta and 13 Jbeta primers were used. Some clones are missing from TCRdb's copy, which holds only in-frame ones; the method was immunoSEQ multiplex PCR. The table has approximately 150,000 clones, about 72% seen once. Sequencing was carried out using PBMCs. These receptors originate from a man aged 60-69 years in good health and CMV-seronegative.

In DNA form, the CDR3 reads TGTGCCAGCAGCCCCCCTGGTGGAGCTCGTTACGAGCAGTACTTC. Translating gives CASSPPGGARYEQYF. The J gene is TRBJ2-7, the V gene TRBV28; no firm D call. The CDR3 length is 15 residues. Looked up from germline, CDR1 is MDHEN and CDR2 is SYDVKM. Trimming took 6 bases from V and 4 from J, leaving 19 bases between them.

This clone appeared a few times. The chain recombines TRBV4-3 with TRBJ2-1, with 12 bases identical to TRBD1. Germline CDR1 and CDR2: LGHNA and YSLEER. This CDR3 has 16 residues. V shed 0 bases, J shed 9 bases, and the junction held 6 bases outside the gene matches. The CDR3 region is CASSQDEGQGAVEQFF. The CDR3 bases are TGCGCCAGCAGCCAAGATGAGGGACAGGGGGCTGTTGAGCAGTTCTTC.

This chain links TRBV5-8 with TRBJ2-1; 7 bases are a match to TRBD1. This CDR3 contains 15 residues. Germline V gene sequence: CDR1 SGHTS, CDR2 YDEGEE. V trimming: 0 bases; J trimming: 4 bases; junction bases outside the gene matches: 4. The CDR3 region is CASSLAGTVYNEQFF. The DNA of the CDR3 is TGTGCCAGCAGCTTGGCCGGGACAGTGTACAATGAGCAGTTCTTC.

The V and J genes are TRBV9 and TRBJ1-3, with 7 bases identical to TRBD1. J gave up 1 base and V 4 bases, and 2 bases lay outside the gene matches. This CDR3 has 14 amino acids. Germline assignment: CDR1 SGDLS and CDR2 YYNGEE. The CDR3 DNA is TGTGCCAGCAGCACGACAGGGTCTGGAAACACCATATATTTT. Translated, it gives CASSTTGSGNTIYF.

The chain employs TRBV10-1 and TRBJ2-7; 9 bases are shared with TRBD1. Losses at the gene ends were 6 bases for V and 6 bases for J; bases not matched to a gene: 12. There are 15 residues in the CDR3. Germline V CDR1 and CDR2: WNHNN, SYGVQD (reference sequence). CDR3 loop: CASSPIRDRVPEQYF. CDR3 bases: TGCGCCAGCAGCCCCATCCGGGACAGGGTCCCCGAGCAGTACTTC.